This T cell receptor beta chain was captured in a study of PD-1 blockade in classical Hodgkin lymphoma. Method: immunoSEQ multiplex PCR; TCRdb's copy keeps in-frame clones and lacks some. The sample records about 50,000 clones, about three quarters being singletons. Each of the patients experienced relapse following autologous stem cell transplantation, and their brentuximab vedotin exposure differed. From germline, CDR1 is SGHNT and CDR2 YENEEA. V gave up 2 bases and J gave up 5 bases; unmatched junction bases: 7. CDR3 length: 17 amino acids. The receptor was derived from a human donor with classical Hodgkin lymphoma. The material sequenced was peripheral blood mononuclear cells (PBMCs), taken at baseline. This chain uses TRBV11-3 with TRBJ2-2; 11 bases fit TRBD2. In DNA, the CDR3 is TGTGCCAGCAGCTTACCTCGTAGCGGGAGGGATACCGGGGAGCTGTTTTTT. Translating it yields CASSLPRSGRDTGELFF.